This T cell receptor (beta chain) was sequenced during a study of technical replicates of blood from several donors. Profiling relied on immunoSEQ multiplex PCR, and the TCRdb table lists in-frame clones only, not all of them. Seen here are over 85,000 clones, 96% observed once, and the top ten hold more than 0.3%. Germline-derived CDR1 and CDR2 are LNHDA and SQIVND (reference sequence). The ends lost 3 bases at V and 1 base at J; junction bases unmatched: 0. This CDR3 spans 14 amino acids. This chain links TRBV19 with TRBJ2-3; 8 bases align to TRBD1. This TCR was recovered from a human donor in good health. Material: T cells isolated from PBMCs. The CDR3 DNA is TGTGCCAGTAGTATGGGACAGGGCACAGATACGCAGTATTTT. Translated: CASSMGQGTDTQYF.